The 27 T cell receptor beta chains reported below all come from one sample, sequenced in a study of blood T cell repertoires in COVID-19. Produced via immunoSEQ multiplex PCR; TCRdb's table is partial and in-frame only. The data hold around 240,000 clones, with around 80% observed a single time. Sequenced: peripheral blood. The source is a woman aged 80 or over with acute or convalescent COVID-19.

J is TRBJ1-2 and V is TRBV18; 7 bases map to TRBD1. Germline-derived CDR1 and CDR2 are KGHSH and LQKENI. V shed 2 bases and J 0 bases; nucleotides not matched to a gene: 6. The CDR3 runs to 16 residues. The CDR3 sequence: CASSPRQGTSNYGYTF. CDR3 in DNA: TGTGCCAGCTCACCAAGACAGGGTACGTCTAACTATGGCTACACCTTC.

The rearrangement uses TRBV15 and TRBJ2-1; 15 nucleotides line up with TRBD2. The CDR3 loop spans 17 amino acids. Germline CDR1 and CDR2: LNHNV and YYDKDF (reference sequence). The ends lost 3 bases at V and 10 bases at J; junction bases unmatched: 10. The CDR3 spells CATSRERTSGGAGEQFF. In DNA, the CDR3 is TGTGCCACCAGCAGGGAACGGACTAGCGGGGGGGCAGGAGAGCAGTTCTTC.

CDR3 bases: TGTGCCAGCAGTTTGACAGGGGCTGCAACTAATGAAAAACTGTTTTTT. Translating it yields CASSLTGAATNEKLFF. The J gene is TRBJ1-4, the V gene TRBV28, with 8 bases matching TRBD1. V lost 3 bases to trimming and J lost 0 bases; unmatched junction nucleotides: 3. The CDR3 spans 16 residues. Germline loops: CDR1 MDHEN, CDR2 SYDVKM.

The rearrangement links TRBV18 to TRBJ1-3; weak D call: TRBD1 (5 bases). The CDR3 runs to 15 residues. V lost 0 bases, J lost 3 bases, and 9 bases lay in between. Germline V gene data show CDR1 as KGHSH and CDR2 as LQKENI. The DNA for the CDR3 is TGTGCCAGCTCACCACCCGGACAAGGTGGAAACACCATATATTTT. Amino acid sequence: CASSPPGQGGNTIYF.

Points on this clone: One end of the junction is discordant with germline, which a read error may explain. The same CDR3 can be traced to other DNA sequences in this sample. The rearrangement joins TRBV27 to TRBJ1-4; D is perhaps TRBD1 (5 bases). The CDR3 runs 14 residues. The germline V gene encodes CDR1 MNHEY and CDR2 SMNVEV (reference sequence). CDR3 sequence: CASRLRATNEKLFF. The CDR3 nucleotides read TGTGCCAGCAGACTCAGGGCAACTAATGAAAAACTATTTTTT. The full variable domain, completed using reference TRBV27 and TRBJ1-4, is EAQVTQNPRYLITVTGKKLTVTCSQNMNHEYMSWYRQDPGLGLRQIYYSMNVEVTDKGDVPEGYKVSRKEKRNFPLILESPSPNQTSLYFCASRLRATNEKLFFGSGTQLSVL.

The chain uses TRBV18 and TRBJ2-7; D is unresolved. The length of the CDR3 is 13 residues. CDR1 and CDR2 from the germline V gene are KGHSH and LQKENI. Trimming took 2 bases from V and 2 from J, leaving 7 bases between them. The CDR3 reads CASSPFTPYEQYF. As DNA, the CDR3 is TGTGCCAGCTCACCATTCACACCCTACGAGCAGTACTTC. Combining the CDR3 with reference TRBV18 and TRBJ2-7 gives the whole variable domain NAGVMQNPRHLVRRRGQEARLRCSPMKGHSHVYWYRQLPEEGLKFMVYLQKENIIDESGMPKERFSAEFPKEGPSILRIQQVVRGDSAAYFCASSPFTPYEQYFGPGTRLTVT.

The V gene is TRBV5-1, the J gene TRBJ2-1, with 13 nucleotides matching TRBD2. The V gene end was trimmed by 1 base and the J gene end by 10 bases; junction bases not matched to a gene: 8. This CDR3 has 16 residues. Germline CDR1 reads SGHRS; CDR2 reads YFSETQ. CDR3 nucleotides: TGCGCCAGCAGCTTGCGTGGACTAGCGGGAGACGGGGAGCAGTTCTTC. Translating it yields CASSLRGLAGDGEQFF.

This chain uses TRBV15 with TRBJ1-2; tentatively, D is TRBD1 (5 bases). CDR3 length: 15 amino acids. CDR1 and CDR2 from the germline V gene are LNHNV and YYDKDF (reference sequence). The V end was cut by 0 bases, the J end by 4 bases, with 12 bases between. The CDR3 sequence is CATSRDIYGGYGYTF. CDR3 DNA sequence: TGTGCCACCAGCAGAGATATTTACGGGGGCTATGGCTACACCTTC.

The V and J genes are TRBV2 and TRBJ2-5; tentative D call: TRBD1 (5 bases). V shed 3 bases and J shed 5 bases, with 10 bases lying between them. The germline V gene encodes CDR1 SNHLY and CDR2 FYNNEI. This CDR3 has 13 amino acids. The DNA for the CDR3 is TGTGCCAGCAGTGATCCAGGGTTGGAGACCCAGTACTTC. It is translated as CASSDPGLETQYF.

J is TRBJ1-1 and V is TRBV7-2, with D maybe TRBD1 (5 bases). The ends were cut back, 4 bases at V and 4 bases at J, with 13 bases in the middle. Germline V lookup: CDR1 SGHTA, CDR2 FQGNSA. The CDR3 contains 14 residues. For the CDR3, the DNA is TGTGCCAGCAGCTCCTCCGGGGGGTTCACTGAAGCTTTCTTT. It encodes CASSSSGGFTEAFF.

With respect to this clone: This sample includes further DNA sequences coding for the same CDR3. The chain combines TRBV28 with TRBJ1-2; D ambiguous. This CDR3 has 12 amino acids. Germline values: CDR1 MDHEN, CDR2 SYDVKM. V shed 6 bases and J shed 5 bases, with 10 bases lying between them. This CDR3 is CASSPGPYGYTF. The CDR3 region has the DNA TGTGCCAGCAGCCCTGGCCCGTATGGCTACACCTTC.

This chain links TRBV11-2 with TRBJ2-6, with D unresolved. CDR3 length: 15 amino acids. V lost 5 bases, J lost 1 base, and 9 bases lay in between. CDR1 and CDR2 from the germline V gene are SGHAT and FQNNGV. CDR3 in amino acids: CASSQAGSGANVLTF. The CDR3 DNA is TGTGCCAGCAGCCAGGCCGGTTCTGGGGCCAACGTCCTGACTTTC.

A few counts support this clone. This chain joins TRBV5-4 and TRBJ2-7; TRBD1 might be the D (6 bases). Per germline, CDR1 SGHNT and CDR2 YYREEE (reference sequence). Trimming shortened V by 4 bases and J by 0 bases, and 11 bases separated the two germline ends. This CDR3 contains 14 residues. The CDR3 loop is CASSSGQHSYEQYF. DNA of the CDR3: TGTGCCAGCAGCAGCGGACAGCACTCCTACGAGCAGTACTTC.

The chain couples TRBV14 to TRBJ2-6; D is possibly TRBD1 (6 bases). V shed 4 bases and J shed 4 bases, with 17 bases lying between them. The CDR3 is made up of 17 amino acids. Per the germline V gene, CDR1 is SGHDN and CDR2 is FVKESK. The CDR3: CASSPLEWGPGANVLTF. The CDR3 bases are TGTGCCAGCAGCCCCCTGGAGTGGGGGCCCGGGGCCAACGTCCTGACTTTC.

This rearrangement joins TRBV12-3 or TRBV12-4 to TRBJ2-1; D gene unclear. V was trimmed by 4 bases and J by 2 bases, leaving 3 bases between them. The length of the CDR3 is 12 residues. CDR3 DNA: TGTGCCAGCAGTTCTACCTACAATGAGCAGTTCTTC. This sequence encodes CASSSTYNEQFF.

This CDR3 is CASRKGQGTYEQYF. As DNA, the CDR3 is TGTGCCAGCAGAAAAGGACAGGGAACCTACGAGCAGTACTTC. The chain joins TRBV6-5 to TRBJ2-7, with TRBD1 identical over 8 bases. The junction had 6 bases not matched to a gene; V was cut back by 6 bases and J by 2 bases. CDR3 size: 14 residues. Germline V gene data show CDR1 as MNHEY and CDR2 as SVGAGI.

The chain joins TRBV4-1 to TRBJ1-2; 8 nucleotides match TRBD1. The CDR3 runs to 15 residues. Germline CDR1 is MGHRA and CDR2 is YSYEKL. V lost 1 base to trimming and J lost 3 bases; unmatched junction nucleotides: 4. The CDR3: CASSQGYRGDYGYTF. The CDR3 nucleotides are TGCGCCAGCAGCCAAGGTTACAGGGGGGACTATGGCTACACCTTC.

The chain couples TRBV2 to TRBJ1-2; possible D gene TRBD1, 6 bases. The CDR3 sequence is 14 residues long. CDR1 is SNHLY, CDR2 FYNNEI, per germline. Trimming took 3 bases from V and 10 from J, leaving 18 bases between them. The CDR3: CASSDDTGPGPYTF. The CDR3 DNA sequence: TGTGCCAGCAGTGACGATACAGGGCCTGGACCCTACACCTTC.

This chain joins TRBV5-1 and TRBJ2-3; D might be TRBD1 (6 bases). The V end lost 2 bases, the J end lost 2 bases, and 15 bases lay between the germline ends. Looked up from germline, CDR1 is SGHRS and CDR2 is YFSETQ. The CDR3 has 16 amino acids. The chain's CDR3 is CASSLQGSFPTDTQYF. In DNA, the CDR3 is TGCGCCAGCAGCTTACAGGGTTCATTTCCCACAGATACGCAGTATTTT. Full variable domain (remainder filled in from reference TRBV5-1 and TRBJ2-3): KAGVTQTPRYLIKTRGQQVTLSCSPISGHRSVSWYQQTPGQGLQFLFEYFSETQRNKGNFPGRFSGRQFSNSRSEMNVSTLELGDSALYLCASSLQGSFPTDTQYFGPGTRLTVL.

The gene calls are TRBV27 and TRBJ1-2; possibly TRBD1 for D (5 bases). CDR1 MNHEY and CDR2 SMNVEV come from the germline V gene (reference sequence). CDR3 length: 14 amino acids. V shed 4 bases and J shed 1 base, with 10 bases lying between them. CDR3 loop: CASSSRQFNYGYTF. The CDR3 DNA sequence: TGTGCCAGCAGTTCCAGACAGTTTAACTATGGCTACACCTTC.

About this clone itself: The sample holds other DNA sequences that translate to the same CDR3. V usage is TRBV18 and J usage is TRBJ1-1; 10 nucleotides align to TRBD1. The CDR3 is made up of 15 amino acids. V shed 2 bases and J 3 bases; nucleotides not matched to a gene: 3. Germline loops: CDR1 KGHSH, CDR2 LQKENI. CDR3 sequence reads: CASSPVGTGDTEAFF. CDR3 sequence (DNA): TGTGCCAGCTCACCAGTCGGGACAGGGGACACTGAAGCTTTCTTT.

The chain links TRBV4-3 to TRBJ1-1, with D maybe TRBD1 (5 bases). V lost 0 bases and J 11 bases, leaving 19 bases between the germline ends. Per the germline V gene, CDR1 is LGHNA and CDR2 is YSLEER. This CDR3 contains 15 residues. The CDR3 bases are TGCGCCAGCAGCCAAGATCTTGGCAGGGCGGCGTCGGCTTTCTTT. This translates into CASSQDLGRAASAFF.

The rearrangement links TRBV28 to TRBJ2-1; 11 bases align to TRBD2. The germline CDR1 and CDR2 sequences are MDHEN and SYDVKM. V dropped 5 bases and J dropped 9; count of bases not matched to a gene: 9. The CDR3 is made up of 15 amino acids. CDR3 sequence reads: CASSDGTSGRLEQFF. The CDR3 DNA is TGTGCCAGCAGTGATGGGACTAGCGGACGGCTTGAGCAGTTCTTC. The variable domain in full, completed from reference TRBV28 and TRBJ2-1, reads DVKVTQSSRYLVKRTGEKVFLECVQDMDHENMFWYRQDPGLGLRLIYFSYDVKMKEKGDIPEGYSVSREKKERFSLILESASTNQTSMYLCASSDGTSGRLEQFFGPGTRLTVL.

The chain uses TRBV28 and TRBJ1-3, with a possible D match to TRBD1 (5 bases). The CDR3 has 16 amino acids. CDR1 MDHEN and CDR2 SYDVKM come from the germline V gene. Trimming took 4 bases from V and 4 from J, leaving 17 bases between them. Here the CDR3 DNA reads TGTGCCAGCAGTTCGGCTATCGGGGGAAGGGGAAACACCATATATTTT. It translates to CASSSAIGGRGNTIYF.

The chain links TRBV6-5 to TRBJ1-4; D is ambiguous. The V end was cut by 0 bases, the J end by 8 bases, with 16 bases between. The CDR3 is made up of 16 amino acids. Germline-derived CDR1 and CDR2 are MNHEY and SVGAGI. For the CDR3, the DNA is TGTGCCAGCAGTTACTCAGGGAGCTTGAGCGGAGAAAAACTGTTTTTT. It translates to CASSYSGSLSGEKLFF.

The genes are TRBV5-6 and TRBJ2-5; TRBD2 might be the D (5 bases). The CDR3 runs to 13 residues. V was shortened by 7 bases and J by 0 bases, with 10 bases between the two germline ends. Germline-derived CDR1 and CDR2 are SGHDT and YYEEEE. The CDR3 DNA is TGTGCCAGCGGGGAGAAGTACCAAGAGACCCAGTACTTC. Translated, it gives CASGEKYQETQYF.

The CDR3 reads CASSLPKGGTSGGAWSQYF. The CDR3 bases are TGTGCCAGCAGCTTGCCGAAGGGTGGGACTAGCGGGGGGGCCTGGTCGCAGTATTTT. The chain is built from TRBV5-6 and TRBJ2-3, with 16 bases that match TRBD2. V gave up 1 base and J gave up 10 bases; unmatched junction bases: 15. The germline gives CDR1 SGHDT, CDR2 YYEEEE. The CDR3 is 19 amino acids.